This T cell receptor beta chain originates from a study of tumor-infiltrating lymphocytes in primary liver carcinoma. The J segment lost 4 bases and the V segment lost 5 bases, leaving 12 bases of the junction unmatched. This CDR3 region has 17 residues. Germline assignment: CDR1 SGHAT and CDR2 FQNNGV. TCR beta cDNA was reverse-transcribed from around 0.55 ug of total RNA. The reaction used a constant-region primer and ProtoScript II reverse transcriptase. Generation of the TCR beta libraries relied on three nested multiplex PCR rounds using slightly modified ARM-PCR. For approximately 9 cycles apiece, the opening two PCR rounds ran with TRBV1-TRBV30 forward primers and a C-beta reverse primer. TCRdb processed the multiplex PCR reads anew with MiXCR; each CDR3 protein has one entry. The sample consists of 95,000 to 100,000 distinct CDR3 sequences, approximately 70% of them appearing once. Without any cell sorting, 20-30 mg of bulk tissue yielded co-extracted RNA and DNA.

This clonotype was seen a handful of times. Since the CDR3 does not end with the conserved phenylalanine or tryptophan, this likely comes from a read error. This TCR derives from a woman aged 55-69 years with primary liver carcinoma and hepatitis B virus infection. Material: liver tumor tissue from sampling region 2. As to subset: tumor region T2, inferior pole. V and J are TRBV11-2 and TRBJ2-3; 10 nucleotides line up with TRBD1. CDR3 nucleotides: TGTGCCAGCAGCCCGGGACAGGGGACTGGAGTGGCAGATACGCAGTATTTG. Translated, it gives CASSPGQGTGVADTQYL.